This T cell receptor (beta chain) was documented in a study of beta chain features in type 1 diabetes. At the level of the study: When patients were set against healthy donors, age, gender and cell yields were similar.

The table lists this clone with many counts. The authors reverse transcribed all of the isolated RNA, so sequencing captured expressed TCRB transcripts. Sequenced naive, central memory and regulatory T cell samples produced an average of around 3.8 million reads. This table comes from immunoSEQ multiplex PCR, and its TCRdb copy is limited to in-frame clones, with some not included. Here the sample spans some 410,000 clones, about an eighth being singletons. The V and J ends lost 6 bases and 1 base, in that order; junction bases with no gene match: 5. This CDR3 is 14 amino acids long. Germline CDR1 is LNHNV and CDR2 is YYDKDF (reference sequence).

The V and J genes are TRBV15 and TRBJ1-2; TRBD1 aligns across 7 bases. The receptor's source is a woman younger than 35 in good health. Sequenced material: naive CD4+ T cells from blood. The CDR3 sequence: CATRLTGHNYGYTF. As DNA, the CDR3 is TGTGCCACCAGGTTGACAGGGCATAACTATGGCTACACCTTC.